The clone carrying this TCR beta chain was recorded a few times. Its target is unknown. Germline V lookup: CDR1 LNHDA, CDR2 SQIVND (reference sequence). With 5 bases clipped from V and 4 bases from J, the junction kept 11 bases outside the gene matches. The CDR3 has 17 amino acids. Time point of the sample: persistent/refractory GD, antithyroid drugs over 5 years with positive TRAb. PBMCs were the source of the RNA used for TCR sequencing. The sample originates from a study of regulatory T cells in long-lasting Graves disease. Points from the study as a whole: Persistent patients had more shared public clonotypes (approximately 2,700) than new patients (966).

CDR3 regions were amplified by Arm-PCR using iRepertoire HTBI primers to build TCR beta libraries. TCRdb re-called the multiplex PCR reads through MiXCR, storing one row per CDR3 protein. The data hold a few hundred thousand distinct CDR3 sequences, with about a quarter observed a single time. This receptor was taken from a female donor with Graves disease. The source material was peripheral blood mononuclear cells (PBMCs), sampled when the disease was refractory, from a patient treated with antithyroid drugs. The rearrangement joins TRBV19 to TRBJ2-7; 13 bases agree with TRBD2. The DNA of the CDR3 is TGTGCCAGTAGTCTGCTTTGGACTAGCGGGAGTTCGTACGAGCAGTACTTC. This translates into CASSLLWTSGSSYEQYF.